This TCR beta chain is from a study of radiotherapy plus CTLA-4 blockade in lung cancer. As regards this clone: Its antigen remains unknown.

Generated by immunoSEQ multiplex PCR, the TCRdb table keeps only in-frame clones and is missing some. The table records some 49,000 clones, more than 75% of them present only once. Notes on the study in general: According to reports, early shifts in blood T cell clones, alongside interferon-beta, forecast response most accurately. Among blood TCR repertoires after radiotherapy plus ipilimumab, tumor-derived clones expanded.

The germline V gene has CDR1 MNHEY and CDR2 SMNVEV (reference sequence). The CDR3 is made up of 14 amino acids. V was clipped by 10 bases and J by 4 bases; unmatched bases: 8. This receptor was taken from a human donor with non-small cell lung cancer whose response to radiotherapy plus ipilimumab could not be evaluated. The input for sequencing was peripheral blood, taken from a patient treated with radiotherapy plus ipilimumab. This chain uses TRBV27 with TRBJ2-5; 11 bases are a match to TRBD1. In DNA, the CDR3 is TGTGCCACGAGGGACAGGGGGGACCGAGAGACCCAGTACTTC. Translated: CATRDRGDRETQYF.